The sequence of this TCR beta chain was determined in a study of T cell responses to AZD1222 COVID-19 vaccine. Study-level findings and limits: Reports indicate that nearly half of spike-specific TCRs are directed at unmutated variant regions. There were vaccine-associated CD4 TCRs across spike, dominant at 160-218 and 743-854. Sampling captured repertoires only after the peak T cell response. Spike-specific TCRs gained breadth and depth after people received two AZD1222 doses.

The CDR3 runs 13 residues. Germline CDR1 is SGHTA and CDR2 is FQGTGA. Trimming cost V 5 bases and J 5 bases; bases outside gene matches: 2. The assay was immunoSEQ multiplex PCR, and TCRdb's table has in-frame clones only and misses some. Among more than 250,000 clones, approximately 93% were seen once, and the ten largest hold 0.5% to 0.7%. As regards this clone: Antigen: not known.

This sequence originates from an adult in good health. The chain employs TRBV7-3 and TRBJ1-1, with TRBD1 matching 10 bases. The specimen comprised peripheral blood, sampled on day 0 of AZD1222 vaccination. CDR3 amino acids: CASSGDRGTEAFF. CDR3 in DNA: TGTGCCAGCAGCGGGGACAGGGGTACTGAAGCTTTCTTT.